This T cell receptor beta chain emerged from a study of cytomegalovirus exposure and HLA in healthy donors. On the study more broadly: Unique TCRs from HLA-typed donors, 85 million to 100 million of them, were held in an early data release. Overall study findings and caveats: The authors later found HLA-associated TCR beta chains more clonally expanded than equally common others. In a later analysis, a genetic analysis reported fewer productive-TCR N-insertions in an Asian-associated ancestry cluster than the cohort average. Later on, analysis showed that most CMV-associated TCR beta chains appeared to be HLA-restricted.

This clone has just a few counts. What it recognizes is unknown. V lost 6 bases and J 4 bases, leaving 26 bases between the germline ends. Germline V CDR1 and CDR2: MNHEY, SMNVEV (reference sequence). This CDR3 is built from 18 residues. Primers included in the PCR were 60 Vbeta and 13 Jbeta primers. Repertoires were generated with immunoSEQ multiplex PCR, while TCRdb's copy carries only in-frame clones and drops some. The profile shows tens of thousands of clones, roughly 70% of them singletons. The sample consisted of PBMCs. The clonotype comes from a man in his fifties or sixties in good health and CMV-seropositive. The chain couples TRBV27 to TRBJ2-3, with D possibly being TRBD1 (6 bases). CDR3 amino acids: CASSQTGGDFLRSDTQYF. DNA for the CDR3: TGTGCCAGCAGCCAGACAGGCGGTGATTTCCTTAGGTCAGATACGCAGTATTTT.